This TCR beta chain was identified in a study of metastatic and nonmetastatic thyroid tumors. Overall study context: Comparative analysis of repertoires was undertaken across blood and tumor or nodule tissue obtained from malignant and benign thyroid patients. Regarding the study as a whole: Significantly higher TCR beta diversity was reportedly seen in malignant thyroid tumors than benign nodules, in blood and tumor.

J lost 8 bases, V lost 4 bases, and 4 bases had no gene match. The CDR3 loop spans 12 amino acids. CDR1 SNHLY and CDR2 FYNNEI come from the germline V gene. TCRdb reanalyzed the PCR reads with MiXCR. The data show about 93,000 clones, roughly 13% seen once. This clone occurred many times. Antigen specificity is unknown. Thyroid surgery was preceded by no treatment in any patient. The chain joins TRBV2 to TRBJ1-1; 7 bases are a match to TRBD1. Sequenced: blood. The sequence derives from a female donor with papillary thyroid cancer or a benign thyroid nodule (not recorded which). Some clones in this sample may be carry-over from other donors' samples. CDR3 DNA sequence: TGTGCCAGCAGTGGACAGGGTTGGGAAGCTTTCTTT. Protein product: CASSGQGWEAFF.